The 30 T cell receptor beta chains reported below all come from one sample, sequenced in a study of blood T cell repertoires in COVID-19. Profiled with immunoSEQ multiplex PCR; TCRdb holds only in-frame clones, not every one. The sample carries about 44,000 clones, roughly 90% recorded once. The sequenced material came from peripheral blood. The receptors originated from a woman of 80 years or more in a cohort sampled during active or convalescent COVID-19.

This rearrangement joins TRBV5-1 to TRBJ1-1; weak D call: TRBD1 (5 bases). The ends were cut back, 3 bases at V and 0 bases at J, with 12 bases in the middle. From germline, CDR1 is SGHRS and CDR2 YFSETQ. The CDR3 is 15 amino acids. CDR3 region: CASSWAGSMNTEAFF. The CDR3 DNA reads TGCGCCAGCAGCTGGGCAGGGTCCATGAACACTGAAGCTTTCTTT. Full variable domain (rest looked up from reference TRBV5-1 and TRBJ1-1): KAGVTQTPRYLIKTRGQQVTLSCSPISGHRSVSWYQQTPGQGLQFLFEYFSETQRNKGNFPGRFSGRQFSNSRSEMNVSTLELGDSALYLCASSWAGSMNTEAFFGQGTRLTVV.

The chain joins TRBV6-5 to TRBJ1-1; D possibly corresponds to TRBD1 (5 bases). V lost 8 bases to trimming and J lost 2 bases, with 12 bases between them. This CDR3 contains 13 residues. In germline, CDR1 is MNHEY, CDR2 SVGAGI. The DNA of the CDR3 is TGTGCCAGCCAGGGTCTAGGAAACACTGAAGCTTTCTTT. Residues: CASQGLGNTEAFF.

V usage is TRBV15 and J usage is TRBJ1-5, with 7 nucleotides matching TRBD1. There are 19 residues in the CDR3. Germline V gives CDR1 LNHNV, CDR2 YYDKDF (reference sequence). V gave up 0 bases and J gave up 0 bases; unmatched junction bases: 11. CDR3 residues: CATSRDKAGGSLSNQPQHF. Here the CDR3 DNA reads TGTGCCACCAGCAGAGATAAGGCAGGGGGATCCCTTAGCAATCAGCCCCAGCATTTT.

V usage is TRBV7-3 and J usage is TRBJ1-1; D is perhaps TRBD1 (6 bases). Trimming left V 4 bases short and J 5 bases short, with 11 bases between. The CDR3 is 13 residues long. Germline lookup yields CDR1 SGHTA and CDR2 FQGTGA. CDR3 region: CASSSQGYTEAFF. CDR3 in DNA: TGTGCCAGCAGCTCCCAGGGGTATACTGAAGCTTTCTTT.

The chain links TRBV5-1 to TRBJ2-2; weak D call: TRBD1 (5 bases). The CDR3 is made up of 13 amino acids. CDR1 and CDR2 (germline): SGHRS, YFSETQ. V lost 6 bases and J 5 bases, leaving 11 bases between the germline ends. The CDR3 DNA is TGCGCCAGCACTCAGGACATAACCGGGGAGCTGTTTTTT. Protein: CASTQDITGELFF.

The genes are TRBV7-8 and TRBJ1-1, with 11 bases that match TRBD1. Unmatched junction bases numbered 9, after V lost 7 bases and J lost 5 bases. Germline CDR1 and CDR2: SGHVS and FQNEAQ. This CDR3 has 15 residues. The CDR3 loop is CASNLAGTGGTEAFF. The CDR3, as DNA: TGTGCCAGCAACCTGGCGGGGACAGGGGGGACTGAAGCTTTCTTT.

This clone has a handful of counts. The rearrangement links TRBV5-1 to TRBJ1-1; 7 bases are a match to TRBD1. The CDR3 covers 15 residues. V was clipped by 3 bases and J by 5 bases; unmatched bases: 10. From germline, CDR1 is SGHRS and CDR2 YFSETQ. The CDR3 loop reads CASSSGQLMRTEAFF. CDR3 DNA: TGCGCCAGCAGCTCGGGACAGCTAATGAGAACTGAAGCTTTCTTT.

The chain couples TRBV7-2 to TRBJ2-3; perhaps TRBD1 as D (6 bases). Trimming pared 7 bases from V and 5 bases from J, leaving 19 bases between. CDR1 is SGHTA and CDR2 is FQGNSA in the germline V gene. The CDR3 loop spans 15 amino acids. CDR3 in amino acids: CASTITGSRGDTQYF. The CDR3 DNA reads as TGTGCCAGCACCATTACAGGGTCCCGAGGAGATACGCAGTATTTT. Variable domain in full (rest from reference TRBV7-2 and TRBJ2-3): GAGVSQSPSNKVTEKGKDVELRCDPISGHTALYWYRQSLGQGLEFLIYFQGNSAPDKSGLPSDRFSAERTGGSVSTLTIQRTQQEDSAVYLCASTITGSRGDTQYFGPGTRLTVL.

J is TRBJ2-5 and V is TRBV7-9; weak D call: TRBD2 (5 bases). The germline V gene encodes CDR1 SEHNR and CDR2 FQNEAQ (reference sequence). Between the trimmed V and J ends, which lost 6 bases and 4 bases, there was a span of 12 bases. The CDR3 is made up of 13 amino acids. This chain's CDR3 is CASSNWGAETQYF. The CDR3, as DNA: TGTGCCAGCAGTAATTGGGGAGCAGAGACCCAGTACTTC.

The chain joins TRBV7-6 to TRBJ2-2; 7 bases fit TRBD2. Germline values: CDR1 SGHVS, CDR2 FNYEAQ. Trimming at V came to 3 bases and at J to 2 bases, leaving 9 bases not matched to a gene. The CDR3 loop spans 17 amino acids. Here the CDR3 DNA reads TGTGCCAGCAGCTTCCCGGGGGAGGGCAAAAACACCGGGGAGCTGTTTTTT. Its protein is CASSFPGEGKNTGELFF.

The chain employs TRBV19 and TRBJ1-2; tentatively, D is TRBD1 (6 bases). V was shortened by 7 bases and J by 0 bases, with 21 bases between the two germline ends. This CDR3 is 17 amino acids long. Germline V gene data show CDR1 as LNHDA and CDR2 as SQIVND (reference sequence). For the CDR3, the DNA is TGTGCCAGTACAGCGTATGAGCGGGACACTTCTAACTATGGCTACACCTTC. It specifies CASTAYERDTSNYGYTF. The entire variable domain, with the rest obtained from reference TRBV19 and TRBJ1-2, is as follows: DGGITQSPKYLFRKEGQNVTLSCEQNLNHDAMYWYRQDPGQGLRLIYYSQIVNDFQKGDIAEGYSVSREKKESFPLTVTSAQKNPTAFYLCASTAYERDTSNYGYTFGSGTRLTVV.

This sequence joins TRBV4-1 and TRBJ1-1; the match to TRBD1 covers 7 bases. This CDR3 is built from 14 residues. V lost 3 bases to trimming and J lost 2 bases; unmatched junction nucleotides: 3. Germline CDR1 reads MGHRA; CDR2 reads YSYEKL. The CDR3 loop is CASSQGQLNTEAFF. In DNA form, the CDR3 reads TGCGCCAGCAGCCAGGGACAGCTTAACACTGAAGCTTTCTTT.

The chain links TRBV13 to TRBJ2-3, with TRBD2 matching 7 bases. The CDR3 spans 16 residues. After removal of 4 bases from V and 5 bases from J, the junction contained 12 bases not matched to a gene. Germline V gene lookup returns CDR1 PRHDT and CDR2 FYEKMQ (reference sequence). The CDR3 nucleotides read TGTGCCAGCAGCTCTCCCCGGGGCGGGAGAGGAGATACGCAGTATTTT. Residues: CASSSPRGGRGDTQYF.

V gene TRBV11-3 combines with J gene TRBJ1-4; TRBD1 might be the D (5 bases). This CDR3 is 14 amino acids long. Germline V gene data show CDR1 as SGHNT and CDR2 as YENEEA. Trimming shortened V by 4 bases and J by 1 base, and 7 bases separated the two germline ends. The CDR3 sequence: CASSYRQTNEKLFF. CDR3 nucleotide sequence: TGTGCCAGCAGCTACAGGCAAACTAATGAAAAACTGTTTTTT.

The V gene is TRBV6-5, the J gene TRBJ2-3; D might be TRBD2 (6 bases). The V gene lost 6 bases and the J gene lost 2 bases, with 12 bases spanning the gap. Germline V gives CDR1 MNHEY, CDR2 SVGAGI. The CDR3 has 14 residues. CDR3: CASSLTRFTDTQYF. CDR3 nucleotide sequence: TGTGCCAGCAGCCTGACTAGATTCACAGATACGCAGTATTTT.

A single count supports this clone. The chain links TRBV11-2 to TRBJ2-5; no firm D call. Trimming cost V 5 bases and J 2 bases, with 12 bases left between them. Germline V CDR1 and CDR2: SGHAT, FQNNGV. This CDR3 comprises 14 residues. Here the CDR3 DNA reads TGTGCCAGCAGCCCTCGGAGAGATCAAGAGACCCAGTACTTC. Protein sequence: CASSPRRDQETQYF.

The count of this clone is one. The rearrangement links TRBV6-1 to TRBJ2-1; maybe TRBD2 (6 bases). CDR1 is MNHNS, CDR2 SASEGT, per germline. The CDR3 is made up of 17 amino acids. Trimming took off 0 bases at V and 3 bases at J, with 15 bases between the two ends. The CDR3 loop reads CASSEARGSQVYNEQFF. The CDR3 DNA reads TGTGCCAGCAGTGAAGCTCGGGGGTCCCAGGTCTACAATGAGCAGTTCTTC.

The CDR3 DNA follows: TGTGCCAGCACTCGACAGGTCCACGTTCCCCTCCACTTT. Its translation is CASTRQVHVPLHF. V gene TRBV6-5 combines with J gene TRBJ1-6; TRBD1 is a possible D gene (6 bases). V was trimmed by 7 bases and J by 13 bases, leaving 17 bases between them. The CDR3 consists of 13 residues. Germline CDR1 is MNHEY and CDR2 is SVGAGI.

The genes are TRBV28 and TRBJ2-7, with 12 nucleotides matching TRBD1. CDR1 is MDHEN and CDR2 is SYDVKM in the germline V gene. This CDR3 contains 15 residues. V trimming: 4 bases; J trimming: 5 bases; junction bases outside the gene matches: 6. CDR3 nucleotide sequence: TGTGCCAGCAGTTCCCCGGGACAGGGGGCGAACGAGCAGTACTTC. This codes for CASSSPGQGANEQYF. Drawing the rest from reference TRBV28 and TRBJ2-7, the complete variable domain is DVKVTQSSRYLVKRTGEKVFLECVQDMDHENMFWYRQDPGLGLRLIYFSYDVKMKEKGDIPEGYSVSREKKERFSLILESASTNQTSMYLCASSSPGQGANEQYFGPGTRLTVT.

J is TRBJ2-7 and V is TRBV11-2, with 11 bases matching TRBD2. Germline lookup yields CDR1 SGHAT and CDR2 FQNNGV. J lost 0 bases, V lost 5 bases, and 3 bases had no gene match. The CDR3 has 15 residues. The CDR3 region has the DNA TGTGCCAGCAGCCCCACTAGCGGGAGCTCCTACGAGCAGTACTTC. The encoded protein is CASSPTSGSSYEQYF.

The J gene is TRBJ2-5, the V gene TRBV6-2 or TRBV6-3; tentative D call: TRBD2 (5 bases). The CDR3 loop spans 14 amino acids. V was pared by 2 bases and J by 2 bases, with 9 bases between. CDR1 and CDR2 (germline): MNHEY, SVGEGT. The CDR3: CASSYVGLQETQYF. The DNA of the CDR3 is TGTGCCAGCAGTTACGTCGGACTTCAAGAGACCCAGTACTTC.

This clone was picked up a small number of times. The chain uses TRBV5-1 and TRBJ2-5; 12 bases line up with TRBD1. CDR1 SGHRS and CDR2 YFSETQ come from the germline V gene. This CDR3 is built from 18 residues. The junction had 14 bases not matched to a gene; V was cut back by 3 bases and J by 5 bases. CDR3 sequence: CASSSPPGQGAPVETQYF. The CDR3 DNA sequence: TGCGCCAGCAGCTCCCCACCGGGACAGGGGGCGCCGGTGGAGACCCAGTACTTC.

The DNA for the CDR3 is TGTGCCAGCATCAAAAGGGCGGGAAATAACAATGAGCAGTTCTTC. It codes for CASIKRAGNNNEQFF. This chain uses TRBV5-4 with TRBJ2-1; possibly TRBD2 for D (6 bases). Trimming pared 6 bases from V and 5 bases from J, leaving 18 bases between. Germline CDR1 reads SGHNT; CDR2 reads YYREEE (reference sequence). The CDR3 is 15 amino acids.

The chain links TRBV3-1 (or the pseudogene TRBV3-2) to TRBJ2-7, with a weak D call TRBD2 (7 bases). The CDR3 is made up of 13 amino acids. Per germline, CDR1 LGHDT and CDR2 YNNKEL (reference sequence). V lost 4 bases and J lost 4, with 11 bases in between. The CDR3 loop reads CASSPGGSYEQYF. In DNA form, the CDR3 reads TGTGCCAGCAGCCCGGGGGGCTCTTACGAGCAGTACTTC.

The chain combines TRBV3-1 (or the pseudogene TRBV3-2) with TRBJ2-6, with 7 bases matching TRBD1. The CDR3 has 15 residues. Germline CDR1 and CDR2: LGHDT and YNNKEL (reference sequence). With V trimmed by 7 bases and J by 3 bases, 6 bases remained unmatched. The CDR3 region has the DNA TGTGCCAGCACCCCCGACAGGGTTGGGGCCAACGTCCTGACTTTC. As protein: CASTPDRVGANVLTF.

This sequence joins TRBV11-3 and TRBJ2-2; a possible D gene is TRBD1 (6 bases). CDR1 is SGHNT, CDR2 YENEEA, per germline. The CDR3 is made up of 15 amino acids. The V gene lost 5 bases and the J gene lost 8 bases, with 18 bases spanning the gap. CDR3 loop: CASSHRVGITGELFF. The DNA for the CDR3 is TGTGCCAGCAGCCACAGGGTGGGGATAACAGGGGAGCTGTTTTTT.

DNA of the CDR3: TGTGCCAGCAGCCTTCAGGGTTCCGGGGCCAACGTCCTGACTTTC. Its protein product is CASSLQGSGANVLTF. V usage is TRBV11-2 and J usage is TRBJ2-6; D perhaps matches TRBD1 (5 bases). Deletions cut 5 bases from V and 4 bases from J, with 12 bases between. This CDR3 contains 15 residues. The germline CDR1 and CDR2 sequences are SGHAT and FQNNGV. Complete variable domain (other parts from reference TRBV11-2 and TRBJ2-6): EAGVAQSPRYKIIEKRQSVAFWCNPISGHATLYWYQQILGQGPKLLIQFQNNGVVDDSQLPKDRFSAERLKGVDSTLKIQPAKLEDSAVYLCASSLQGSGANVLTFGAGSRLTVL.

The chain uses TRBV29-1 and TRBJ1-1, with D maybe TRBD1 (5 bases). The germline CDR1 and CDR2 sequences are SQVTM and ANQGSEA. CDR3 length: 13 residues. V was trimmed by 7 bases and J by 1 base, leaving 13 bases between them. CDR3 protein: CSGRAQGNTEAFF. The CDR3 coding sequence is TGCAGCGGCAGGGCCCAGGGGAACACTGAAGCTTTCTTT.

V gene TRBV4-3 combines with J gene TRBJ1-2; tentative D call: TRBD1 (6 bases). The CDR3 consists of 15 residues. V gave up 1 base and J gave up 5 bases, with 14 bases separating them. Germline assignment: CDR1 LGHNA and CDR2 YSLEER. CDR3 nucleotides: TGCGCCAGCAGCCAAGTGGGAGGGGGGACTTATGGCTACACCTTC. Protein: CASSQVGGGTYGYTF.

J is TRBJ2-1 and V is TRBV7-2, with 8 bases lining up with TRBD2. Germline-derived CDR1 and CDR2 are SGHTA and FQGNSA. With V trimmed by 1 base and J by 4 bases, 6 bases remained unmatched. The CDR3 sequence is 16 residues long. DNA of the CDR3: TGTGCCAGCAGCTTAGGAGGTAGCGGGGTATACAATGAGCAGTTCTTC. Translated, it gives CASSLGGSGVYNEQFF. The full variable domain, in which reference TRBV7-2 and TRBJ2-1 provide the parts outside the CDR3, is GAGVSQSPSNKVTEKGKDVELRCDPISGHTALYWYRQSLGQGLEFLIYFQGNSAPDKSGLPSDRFSAERTGGSVSTLTIQRTQQEDSAVYLCASSLGGSGVYNEQFFGPGTRLTVL.